This TCR beta chain is drawn from a study of cytomegalovirus exposure and HLA in healthy donors. Researchers ran the PCR with 60 Vbeta and 13 Jbeta primers. Sequencing was performed with immunoSEQ multiplex PCR; in TCRdb, only in-frame clones are kept and a portion is missing. The sample lists 150,000 to 200,000 clones, about four fifths occurring once. V lost 2 bases to trimming and J lost 2 bases, with 12 bases between them. The CDR3 extends over 15 amino acids. The germline V gene encodes CDR1 MNHEY and CDR2 SVGAGI. The source of this sequence is a woman aged 25 to 39 in good health and CMV-seropositive. The sample comprised PBMCs. The rearrangement joins TRBV6-5 to TRBJ2-5, with D possibly matching TRBD2 (6 bases). This CDR3 reads CASSYIGGGQETQYF. DNA of the CDR3: TGTGCCAGCAGTTACATCGGGGGAGGACAAGAGACCCAGTACTTC.